This T cell receptor beta chain was captured by sequencing in a study of shared clonotypes between healthy human individuals. Study findings and constraints: Four donors showed sharing of roughly 5% of naive CD4 clonotypes.

As for this clone: The antigen is not known.

Assay used: immunoSEQ multiplex PCR; TCRdb lists only in-frame clones, some missing. The sample consists of around 2.5 million clones, 80% to 95% of them appearing once. Material: naive CD4+ T cells from PBMCs. Subset: CD45RA+ positively selected. The sequence was obtained from a man aged 18 to 29 in good health. Some clones in this sample may be carry-over from other donors' samples.

The CDR3, as DNA: TGTGCCAGCAGTTACCGCGGGAGTGGGGAGACCCAGTACTTC. This gives the protein CASSYRGSGETQYF. The rearrangement links TRBV6-5 to TRBJ2-5; 7 nucleotides line up with TRBD2. Trimming took 2 bases from V and 5 from J; bases not matched to a gene: 5. CDR1 and CDR2 from the germline V gene are MNHEY and SVGAGI. This CDR3 spans 14 amino acids.